Below, one T cell receptor (beta chain) is given with its context. The CDR3 has 16 residues. Germline lookup yields CDR1 LGHNA and CDR2 YNFKEQ. V shed 3 bases, J shed 3 bases, and the junction held 6 bases outside the gene matches. Profiling relied on immunoSEQ multiplex PCR, and the TCRdb table lists in-frame clones only, not all of them. Among tens of thousands of clones listed, around 96% were seen once. The record originates from a study of technical replicates of blood from a handful of donors. The sequence derives from a human donor in good health. The chain combines TRBV4-2 with TRBJ2-1; 9 bases align to TRBD2. Sequencing was carried out using T cells isolated from PBMCs. The CDR3 nucleotides are TGTGCCAGCAGCCAGGAGGGACTAGCAGGCTACAATGAGCAGTTCTTC. Its protein is CASSQEGLAGYNEQFF.